This T cell receptor (beta chain) is drawn from a study of T cell changes during pregnancy in multiple sclerosis. TCRdb keeps only in-frame clones here, not all; method: immunoSEQ multiplex PCR. The table records roughly 110,000 clones, roughly nine tenths of them present only once. The CDR3 covers 13 residues. Germline V lookup: CDR1 MNHNY, CDR2 SVGAGI (reference sequence). V was cut by 4 bases and J by 7 bases, with 13 bases left in between. Specimen: peripheral blood, collected before pregnancy. The chain couples TRBV6-6 to TRBJ1-2, with D perhaps matching TRBD1 (5 bases). The sequence was collected from a female donor with multiple sclerosis, enrolled in a pregnancy study. CDR3 protein: CASSSDRVSGYTF. The CDR3 DNA follows: TGTGCCAGCAGTTCCGACAGAGTATCTGGCTACACCTTC.